Below, 27 T cell receptor beta chains from the same sample are listed, as sequenced in a study of OX40 agonist ivuxolimab in advanced cancers. The protocol was immunoSEQ multiplex PCR, while the TCRdb copy is restricted to in-frame clones and leaves out a portion. The sample holds some 80,000 clones; approximately 85% are singletons and the top ten take around 0.6%. The specimen comprised CD4+ or CD8+ T cells sorted from blood, sampled in a trial of the OX40 agonist ivuxolimab. The receptors were gathered from an adult with an advanced solid tumor such as melanoma, head and neck, liver or kidney cancer.

V and J are TRBV7-3 and TRBJ1-4; no clear D. Germline V gene lookup returns CDR1 SGHTA and CDR2 FQGTGA. Trimming took off 2 bases at V and 7 bases at J, with 11 bases between the two ends. This CDR3 is built from 14 residues. The CDR3 region is CASSLRGPGEKLFF. CDR3 in DNA: TGTGCCAGCAGCTTACGGGGTCCGGGTGAAAAACTGTTTTTT.

The rearrangement joins TRBV2 to TRBJ2-7, with a tentative D call TRBD1 (6 bases). Germline V gene sequence: CDR1 SNHLY, CDR2 FYNNEI. The CDR3 runs to 12 residues. Trimming shortened V by 6 bases and J by 2 bases, and 8 bases separated the two germline ends. For the CDR3, the DNA is TGTGCCAGCAGAGGACAGACCTACGAGCAGTACTTC. Encoded protein: CASRGQTYEQYF.

V and J are TRBV30 and TRBJ1-2; 7 bases agree with TRBD1. Germline lookup yields CDR1 GTSNPN and CDR2 SVGIG (reference sequence). The CDR3 sequence is 12 residues long. J gave up 4 bases and V 4 bases, and 3 bases lay outside the gene matches. CDR3 residues: CAWNRDSYGYTF. The CDR3 DNA sequence: TGTGCCTGGAACCGGGACAGCTATGGCTACACCTTC.

This clone appeared once. V and J are TRBV7-2 and TRBJ2-2; 11 bases line up with TRBD2. CDR3 length equals 18 residues. Germline CDR1 is SGHTA and CDR2 is FQGNSA. The ends lost 5 bases at V and 0 bases at J; junction bases unmatched: 8. This CDR3 is CASSRRRLAGSNTGELFF. Written as DNA, the CDR3 is TGTGCCAGCAGCCGCCGCCGACTAGCGGGGTCGAACACCGGGGAGCTGTTTTTT.

V gene TRBV1 combines with J gene TRBJ1-3; TRBD1 is the table's D call and was not checked against the DNA. TRBV1 is noted as a pseudogene. The CDR3 has 16 residues. The CDR3, as DNA: TGCACCAGCAGCCAACTCACAGTGCTCTCTGGAAACACCATATATTTT. This encodes CTSSQLTVLSGNTIYF.

The chain is built from TRBV19 and TRBJ2-1, with 11 positions matching TRBD2. The CDR3 sequence is 14 residues long. Germline V gives CDR1 LNHDA, CDR2 SQIVND (reference sequence). V trimming: 8 bases; J trimming: 5 bases; junction bases outside the gene matches: 5. The CDR3, as DNA: TGTGCCAGTGACGCTAGCGGGGGGCACAATGAGCAGTTCTTC. Residues: CASDASGGHNEQFF.

The rearrangement uses TRBV5-1 and TRBJ2-5; D is possibly TRBD1 or TRBD2 (5 bases each). This CDR3 has 14 residues. Trimming pared 4 bases from V and 3 bases from J, leaving 13 bases between. Looked up from germline, CDR1 is SGHRS and CDR2 is YFSETQ. CDR3 loop: CASSLGTDKETQYF. In DNA, the CDR3 is TGCGCCAGCAGCCTAGGGACGGATAAAGAGACCCAGTACTTC.

This clone is a singleton in its sample. The chain combines TRBV4-1 with TRBJ2-7, with a tentative D call TRBD1 (6 bases). CDR1 and CDR2 (germline): MGHRA, YSYEKL. The germline V and J ends were trimmed by 1 base and 1 base, with 20 bases remaining between them. This CDR3 spans 18 amino acids. Written as DNA, the CDR3 is TGCGCCAGCAGCCAAGTGGGCAGGGGAAATTCAGGATCCTACGAGCAGTACTTC. Translation: CASSQVGRGNSGSYEQYF.

The chain links TRBV6-5 to TRBJ1-4; tentatively, D is TRBD1 (6 bases). V was shortened by 0 bases and J by 8 bases, with 13 bases between the two germline ends. Germline lookup yields CDR1 MNHEY and CDR2 SVGAGI. The CDR3 is made up of 15 amino acids. The CDR3 DNA sequence: TGTGCCAGCAGTTACTCGTGGAGAGGGGGGGAAAAACTGTTTTTT. Its protein is CASSYSWRGGEKLFF.

CDR3 sequence reads: CASSGQGGFHNEQFF. In DNA form, the CDR3 reads TGTGCCAGCAGTGGACAGGGGGGGTTCCACAATGAGCAGTTCTTC. J is TRBJ2-1 and V is TRBV6-1; 9 bases line up with TRBD1. After removal of 4 bases from V and 5 bases from J, the junction contained 6 bases not matched to a gene. CDR3 length: 15 residues. The germline V gene encodes CDR1 MNHNS and CDR2 SASEGT.

The chain couples TRBV7-9 to TRBJ2-5; 7 bases fit TRBD2. CDR3 size: 15 residues. Looked up from germline, CDR1 is SEHNR and CDR2 is FQNEAQ (reference sequence). V was clipped by 6 bases and J by 4 bases; unmatched bases: 11. The CDR3 protein is CASSDTLGGGETQYF. CDR3 DNA sequence: TGTGCCAGCAGTGACACCCTGGGGGGGGGAGAGACCCAGTACTTC.

This chain joins TRBV7-9 and TRBJ1-2, with TRBD1 identical over 8 bases. The CDR3 loop spans 15 amino acids. Germline V gene lookup returns CDR1 SEHNR and CDR2 FQNEAQ (reference sequence). With 5 bases clipped from V and 3 bases from J, the junction kept 8 bases outside the gene matches. The chain's CDR3 is CASSPGAGGDYGYTF. The CDR3 DNA is TGTGCCAGCAGCCCAGGGGCAGGGGGCGACTATGGCTACACCTTC.

This chain connects TRBV2 to TRBJ2-7; D may be TRBD2 (6 bases). CDR3 length equals 15 residues. V lost 6 bases, J lost 4 bases, and 19 bases lay in between. The germline CDR1 and CDR2 sequences are SNHLY and FYNNEI. The CDR3 loop is CASRGTGGVLYEQYF. The DNA of the CDR3 is TGTGCCAGCAGAGGGACTGGAGGGGTCTTATACGAGCAGTACTTC.

The chain carries TRBV10-2 and TRBJ1-5, with D uncertain. There are 13 residues in the CDR3. The V end lost 0 bases, the J end lost 3 bases, and 3 bases lay between the germline ends. Per the germline V gene, CDR1 is WSHSY and CDR2 is SAAADI. The CDR3 nucleotides read TGCGCCAGCAGTGAGTCACCCAATCAGCCCCAGCATTTT. Its protein product is CASSESPNQPQHF.

This clone was found a few times. Other nucleotide sequences from this sample produce the same CDR3. The chain joins TRBV7-2 to TRBJ2-5; D possibly matches TRBD1 or TRBD2 (5 bases each). The CDR3 sequence is 14 residues long. V lost 5 bases and J 5 bases, leaving 15 bases between the germline ends. Germline-derived CDR1 and CDR2 are SGHTA and FQGNSA. The CDR3 coding sequence is TGTGCCAGCAGCCTTACAGGAGGTGCTGAGACCCAGTACTTC. Amino acids: CASSLTGGAETQYF.

The V and J genes are TRBV7-2 and TRBJ2-5; maybe TRBD1 (6 bases). V lost 6 bases, J lost 5 bases, and 22 bases lay in between. The germline V gene has CDR1 SGHTA and CDR2 FQGNSA. The CDR3 covers 16 residues. In DNA, the CDR3 is TGTGCCAGCAGTCCAACAGCTGGGGGCGCTTTTGAGACCCAGTACTTC. Translation: CASSPTAGGAFETQYF.

The chain joins TRBV30 to TRBJ1-5; D unresolved. This CDR3 contains 13 residues. Trimming cost V 2 bases and J 1 base, with 6 bases left between them. Germline assignment: CDR1 GTSNPN and CDR2 SVGIG (reference sequence). This CDR3 reads CAWSLDSNQPQHF. The DNA for the CDR3 is TGTGCCTGGAGTTTGGACAGCAATCAGCCCCAGCATTTT. The whole variable domain, remainder taken from reference TRBV30 and TRBJ1-5, is SQTIHQWPATLVQPVGSPLSLECTVEGTSNPNLYWYRQAAGRGLQLLFYSVGIGQISSEVPQNLSASRPQDRQFILSSKKLLLSDSGFYLCAWSLDSNQPQHFGDGTRLSIL.

This clone was counted only a few times. The rearrangement links TRBV15 to TRBJ2-7; unclear D gene. Trimming cost V 0 bases and J 0 bases, with 15 bases left between them. CDR1 and CDR2 from the germline V gene are LNHNV and YYDKDF (reference sequence). The CDR3 loop spans 17 amino acids. CDR3 sequence reads: CATSRDWNPRTSYEQYF. The CDR3, as DNA: TGTGCCACCAGCAGAGATTGGAATCCCCGAACCTCCTACGAGCAGTACTTC.

The gene calls are TRBV5-1 and TRBJ2-7; TRBD1 matches 7 bases. The CDR3 spans 15 residues. V lost 4 bases, J lost 6 bases, and 13 bases stayed unmatched. Looked up from germline, CDR1 is SGHRS and CDR2 is YFSETQ. The CDR3 spells CASSLDLDRAREQYF. In nucleotides, the CDR3 is TGCGCCAGCAGCCTGGATCTTGACAGGGCACGCGAGCAGTACTTC.

V is TRBV27 and J is TRBJ1-5, with 8 positions matching TRBD1. Trimming cost V 0 bases and J 6 bases; bases outside gene matches: 13. This CDR3 is built from 18 residues. CDR1 is MNHEY, CDR2 SMNVEV, per germline (reference sequence). CDR3 in DNA: TGTGCCAGCAGTTTATCCCCCTTCAGGGGGCGGCGGGGTCAGCCCCAGCATTTT. Translating gives CASSLSPFRGRRGQPQHF.

There are a few counts of this clone. The V and J genes are TRBV2 and TRBJ2-7, with D perhaps matching TRBD1 or TRBD2 (6 bases each). CDR1 and CDR2 (germline): SNHLY, FYNNEI. The CDR3 has 14 residues. V was shortened by 8 bases and J by 7 bases, with 21 bases between the two germline ends. The CDR3 loop reads CASVQEGVGGEQYF. The CDR3, as DNA: TGTGCCAGCGTACAAGAGGGGGTCGGGGGAGAGCAGTACTTC.

The V call is TRBV6-5, the J call TRBJ2-7; no clear D. In germline, CDR1 is MNHEY, CDR2 SVGAGI. The CDR3 contains 13 residues. With 0 bases removed from V and 0 bases from J, the gap between germline ends came to 3 bases. Here the CDR3 reads CASSYSISYEQYF. CDR3 sequence (DNA): TGTGCCAGCAGTTACTCGATCTCCTACGAGCAGTACTTC.

This chain joins TRBV18 and TRBJ2-3, with D unclear. The CDR3 is 15 residues long. Between the trimmed V and J ends, which lost 0 bases and 7 bases, there was a span of 14 bases. CDR1 and CDR2 from the germline V gene are KGHSH and LQKENI. The CDR3 DNA sequence: TGTGCCAGCTCACCACCAATGAGTCAAGAACATACGCAGTATTTT. It is translated as CASSPPMSQEHTQYF.

The CDR3 coding sequence is TGCAGCGACAAAACCGCGGGTATTGAGCAGTTCTTC. Encoded protein: CSDKTAGIEQFF. The rearrangement uses TRBV29-1 and TRBJ2-1; a possible D gene is TRBD2 (5 bases). The CDR3 has 12 residues. V lost 7 bases and J lost 9, with 16 bases in between. CDR1 SQVTM and CDR2 ANQGSEA come from the germline V gene.

This chain links TRBV30 with TRBJ2-4; no reliable D call. V was pared by 0 bases and J by 0 bases, with 12 bases between. CDR3 length: 16 amino acids. Germline loops: CDR1 GTSNPN, CDR2 SVGIG (reference sequence). CDR3 DNA: TGTGCCTGGAGTGTCGGGCAGGTACTAGCCAAAAACATTCAGTACTTC. Protein: CAWSVGQVLAKNIQYF. Drawing the rest from reference TRBV30 and TRBJ2-4, the complete variable domain is SQTIHQWPATLVQPVGSPLSLECTVEGTSNPNLYWYRQAAGRGLQLLFYSVGIGQISSEVPQNLSASRPQDRQFILSSKKLLLSDSGFYLCAWSVGQVLAKNIQYFGAGTRLSVL.

The chain employs TRBV15 and TRBJ2-7, with 8 bases aligning to TRBD2. Germline CDR1 reads LNHNV; CDR2 reads YYDKDF (reference sequence). V gave up 1 base and J gave up 7 bases; unmatched junction bases: 6. The CDR3 runs to 14 residues. CDR3 nucleotide sequence: TGTGCCACCAGCAGAGGTAGCGGGGCCCTGGAGCAGTACTTC. Amino acid sequence: CATSRGSGALEQYF.

The V and J genes are TRBV11-2 and TRBJ2-5; tentative D call: TRBD2 (5 bases). The V end lost 5 bases, the J end lost 11 bases, and 15 bases lay between the germline ends. This CDR3 comprises 12 residues. Germline values: CDR1 SGHAT, CDR2 FQNNGV. The CDR3 DNA reads as TGTGCCAGCAGCCCGGATCAGCGGCTGCAGTACTTC. Protein: CASSPDQRLQYF.